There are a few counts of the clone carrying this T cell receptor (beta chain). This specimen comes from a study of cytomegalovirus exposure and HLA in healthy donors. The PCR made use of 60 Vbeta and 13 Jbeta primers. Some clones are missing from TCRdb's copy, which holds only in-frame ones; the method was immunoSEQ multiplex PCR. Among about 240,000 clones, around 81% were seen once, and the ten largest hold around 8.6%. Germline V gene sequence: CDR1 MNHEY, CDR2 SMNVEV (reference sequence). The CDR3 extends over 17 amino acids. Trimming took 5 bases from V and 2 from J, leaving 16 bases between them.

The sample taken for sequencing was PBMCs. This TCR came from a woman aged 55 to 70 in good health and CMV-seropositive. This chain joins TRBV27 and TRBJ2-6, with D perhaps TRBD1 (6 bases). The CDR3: CASSDRPPGAGANVLTF. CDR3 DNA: TGTGCCAGCAGTGATAGACCCCCAGGGGCTGGGGCCAACGTCCTGACTTTC.